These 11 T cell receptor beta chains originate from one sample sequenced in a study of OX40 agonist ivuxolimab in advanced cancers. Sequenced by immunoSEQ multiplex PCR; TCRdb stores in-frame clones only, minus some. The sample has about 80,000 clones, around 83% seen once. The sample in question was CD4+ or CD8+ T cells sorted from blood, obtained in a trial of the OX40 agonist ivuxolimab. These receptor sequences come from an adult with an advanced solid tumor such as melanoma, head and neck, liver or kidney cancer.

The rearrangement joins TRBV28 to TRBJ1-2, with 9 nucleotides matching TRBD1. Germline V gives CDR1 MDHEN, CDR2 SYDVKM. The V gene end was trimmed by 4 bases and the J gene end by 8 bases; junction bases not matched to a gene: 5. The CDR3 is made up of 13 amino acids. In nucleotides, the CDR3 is TGTGCCAGCAGTTCCGGGACAGGGTTCGGCTACACCTTC. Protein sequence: CASSSGTGFGYTF.

The CDR3 DNA is TGTGCCAGCAGCTTAGACACAGGGCCTAATTCACCCCTCCACTTT. Translation: CASSLDTGPNSPLHF. The chain recombines TRBV7-9 with TRBJ1-6; D possibly corresponds to TRBD1 (6 bases). The germline gives CDR1 SEHNR, CDR2 FQNEAQ (reference sequence). The V and J ends lost 1 base and 6 bases respectively, with 10 bases between them. The CDR3 sequence is 15 residues long.

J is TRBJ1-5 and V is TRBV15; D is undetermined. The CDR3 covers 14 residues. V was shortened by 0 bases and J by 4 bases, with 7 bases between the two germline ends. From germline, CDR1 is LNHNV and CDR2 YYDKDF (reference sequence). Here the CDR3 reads CATSRDQDNQPQHF. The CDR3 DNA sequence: TGTGCCACCAGCAGAGATCAGGATAATCAGCCCCAGCATTTT.

CDR3 sequence: CSVARTGGTEAFF. CDR3 nucleotide sequence: TGCAGCGTCGCCCGGACAGGGGGCACTGAAGCTTTCTTT. V and J are TRBV29-1 and TRBJ1-1, with TRBD1 matching over 10 bases. There are 13 residues in the CDR3. The V segment lost 6 bases and the J segment 4 bases; nucleotides outside the gene matches: 5. The germline V gene encodes CDR1 SQVTM and CDR2 ANQGSEA.

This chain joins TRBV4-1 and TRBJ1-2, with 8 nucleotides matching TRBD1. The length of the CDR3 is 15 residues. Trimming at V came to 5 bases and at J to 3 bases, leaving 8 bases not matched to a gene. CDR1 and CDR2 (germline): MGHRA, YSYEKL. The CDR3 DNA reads TGCGCCAGCAGCAAAGGACAGGGAGCCGACTATGGCTACACCTTC. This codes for CASSKGQGADYGYTF.

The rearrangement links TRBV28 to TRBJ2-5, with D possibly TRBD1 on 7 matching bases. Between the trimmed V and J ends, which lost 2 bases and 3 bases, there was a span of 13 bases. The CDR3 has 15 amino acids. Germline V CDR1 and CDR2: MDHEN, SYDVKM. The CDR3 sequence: CASSLAGQSKETQYF. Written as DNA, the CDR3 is TGTGCCAGCAGTTTAGCGGGACAGTCCAAAGAGACCCAGTACTTC.

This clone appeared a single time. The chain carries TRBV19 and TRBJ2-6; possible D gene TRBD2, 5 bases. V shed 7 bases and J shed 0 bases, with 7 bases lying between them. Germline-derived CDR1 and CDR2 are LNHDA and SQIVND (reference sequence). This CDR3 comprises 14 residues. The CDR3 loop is CASMRDSGANVLTF. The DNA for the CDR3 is TGTGCCAGTATGAGGGACTCTGGGGCCAACGTCCTGACTTTC.

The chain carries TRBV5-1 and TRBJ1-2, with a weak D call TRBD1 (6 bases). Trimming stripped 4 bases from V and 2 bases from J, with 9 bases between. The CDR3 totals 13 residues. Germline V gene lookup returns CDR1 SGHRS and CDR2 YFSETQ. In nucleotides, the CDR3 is TGCGCCAGCAGCCGGGGGGGCAACTATGGCTACACCTTC. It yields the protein CASSRGGNYGYTF.

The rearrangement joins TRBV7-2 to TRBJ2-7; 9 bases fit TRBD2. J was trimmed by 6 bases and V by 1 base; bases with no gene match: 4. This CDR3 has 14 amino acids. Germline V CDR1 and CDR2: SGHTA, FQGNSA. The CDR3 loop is CASSLVGLASEQYF. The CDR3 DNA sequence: TGTGCCAGCAGCTTAGTGGGACTAGCTTCCGAGCAGTACTTC.

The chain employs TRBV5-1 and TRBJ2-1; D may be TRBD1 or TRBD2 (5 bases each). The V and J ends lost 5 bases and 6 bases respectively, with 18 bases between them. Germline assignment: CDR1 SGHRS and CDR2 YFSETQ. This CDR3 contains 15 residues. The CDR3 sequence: CASSSWAGTTNEQFF. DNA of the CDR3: TGCGCCAGCAGTTCCTGGGCCGGGACCACCAATGAGCAGTTCTTC.

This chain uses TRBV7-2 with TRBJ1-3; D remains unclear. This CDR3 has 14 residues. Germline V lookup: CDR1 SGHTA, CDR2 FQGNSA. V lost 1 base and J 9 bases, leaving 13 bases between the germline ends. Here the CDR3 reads CASSLGVVWGTIYF. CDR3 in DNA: TGTGCCAGCAGCTTAGGAGTCGTCTGGGGCACCATATATTTT.